The 22 T cell receptor beta chains below all came from one sample that was sequenced in a study of blood T cell repertoires in COVID-19 (dated by TCRdb to about 2020). The method behind the library was the immunoSEQ multiplex PCR assay. The immuneACCESS repertoire file appears here via TCRdb, limited to in-frame rearrangements. These files lack a portion of the clones; in checked studies, under half of the deficit traces to unresolved V genes, and the cause of the others is not known. The sample table records about 360,000 clones; 87% of these occur just once. The ten largest make up 1.5% to 2.5% of the sample. The sequenced material came from PBMCs or T cells enriched from blood (not recorded which). These receptors originate from a man between 40 and 49 years old in a cohort exposed to, infected with or recovered from COVID-19 (not recorded which).

The chain carries TRBV5-4 and TRBJ1-3; no definite D call. Germline values: CDR1 SGHNT, CDR2 YYREEE (reference sequence). This CDR3 is 14 amino acids long. The ends were cut back, 0 bases at V and 0 bases at J, with 4 bases in the middle. The CDR3 bases are TGTGCCAGCAGCTTGGGTCTCTCTGGAAACACCATATATTTT. Encoded protein: CASSLGLSGNTIYF.

The rearrangement joins TRBV7-9 to TRBJ1-5; D may be TRBD1 (5 bases). The CDR3 has 14 residues. Trimming took 2 bases from V and 7 from J, leaving 12 bases between them. The germline V gene has CDR1 SEHNR and CDR2 FQNEAQ (reference sequence). The CDR3 DNA follows: TGTGCCAGCAGCTTACAGGGAGGGGAACAGCCCCAGCATTTT. Amino acids: CASSLQGGEQPQHF.

The V and J genes are TRBV19 and TRBJ2-7; TRBD1 matches at 8 bases. V shed 6 bases and J 0 bases; nucleotides not matched to a gene: 4. Germline V gene lookup returns CDR1 LNHDA and CDR2 SQIVND (reference sequence). CDR3 length: 14 residues. In DNA, the CDR3 is TGTGCCAGTAGGGGACAGGAAAGCTCCTACGAGCAGTACTTC. It is translated as CASRGQESSYEQYF. Looking up the rest from reference TRBV19 and TRBJ2-7 gives the full variable domain: DGGITQSPKYLFRKEGQNVTLSCEQNLNHDAMYWYRQDPGQGLRLIYYSQIVNDFQKGDIAEGYSVSREKKESFPLTVTSAQKNPTAFYLCASRGQESSYEQYFGPGTRLTVT.

This clone was counted once. V usage is TRBV19 and J usage is TRBJ1-2; D not resolved. Germline-derived CDR1 and CDR2 are LNHDA and SQIVND (reference sequence). V was clipped by 3 bases and J by 6 bases, with 8 bases between them. The CDR3 consists of 12 residues. As DNA, the CDR3 is TGTGCCAGTAGTATCTTAGGAGATGGCTACACCTTC. It codes for CASSILGDGYTF.

V usage is TRBV6-5 and J usage is TRBJ2-2, with 10 positions matching TRBD1. Germline V CDR1 and CDR2: MNHEY, SVGAGI. This CDR3 has 15 amino acids. V shed 5 bases and J 4 bases; nucleotides not matched to a gene: 4. The CDR3 DNA sequence: TGTGCCAGCAGTAGGACAGGGGGGATCACCGGGGAGCTGTTTTTT. Translating it yields CASSRTGGITGELFF.

The V and J genes are TRBV19 and TRBJ1-4; D is ambiguous. V dropped 2 bases and J dropped 3 bases, with 4 bases sitting between them. Germline-derived CDR1 and CDR2 are LNHDA and SQIVND (reference sequence). The CDR3 sequence is 13 residues long. The CDR3 here is CASSISPNEKLFF. The CDR3 DNA reads as TGTGCCAGTAGTATATCTCCTAATGAAAAACTGTTTTTT.

Written as DNA, the CDR3 is TGTGCCAGCAGCCGGCGGGGGACCACTGAAGCTTTCTTT. Translation: CASSRRGTTEAFF. This rearrangement joins TRBV3-1 (or the pseudogene TRBV3-2) to TRBJ1-1; tentatively, D is TRBD1 (5 bases). This CDR3 has 13 amino acids. Trimming removed 4 bases at V and 4 bases at J, with 10 bases between. Germline assignment: CDR1 LGHDT and CDR2 YNNKEL (reference sequence).

The chain couples TRBV18 to TRBJ2-5, with D hard to call. The CDR3 consists of 13 residues. CDR1 and CDR2 from the germline V gene are KGHSH and LQKENI. V lost 4 bases and J lost 3, with 9 bases in between. This CDR3 is CASSLYTEETQYF. In DNA, the CDR3 is TGTGCCAGCTCACTGTATACAGAAGAGACCCAGTACTTC.

The V gene is TRBV15, the J gene TRBJ1-5; 11 nucleotides agree with TRBD1. Germline values: CDR1 LNHNV, CDR2 YYDKDF (reference sequence). Trimming took 1 base from V and 4 from J; bases not matched to a gene: 3. The length of the CDR3 is 16 residues. CDR3 sequence (DNA): TGTGCCACCAGCAGAGCCCGGGACAGGGGGAATCAGCCCCAGCATTTT. It translates to CATSRARDRGNQPQHF.

V is TRBV27 and J is TRBJ1-1; D is ambiguous. The CDR3 runs to 14 residues. Trimming left V 1 base short and J 6 bases short, with 12 bases between. Germline V gene sequence: CDR1 MNHEY, CDR2 SMNVEV (reference sequence). CDR3 DNA: TGTGCCAGCAGTTTATGGGTGGGCTCTGCTGAAGCTTTCTTT. It codes for CASSLWVGSAEAFF.

A single count supports this clone. This chain connects TRBV20-1 to TRBJ2-7; no clear D. Trimming took off 6 bases at V and 3 bases at J, with 9 bases between the two ends. CDR3 length: 11 amino acids. Germline values: CDR1 DFQATT, CDR2 SNEGSKA (reference sequence). Written as DNA, the CDR3 is TGCAGTGCAAGCTTATACTACGAGCAGTACTTC. This gives the protein CSASLYYEQYF.

The rearrangement uses TRBV14 and TRBJ1-3; D is perhaps TRBD1 (6 bases). With 6 bases removed from V and 3 bases from J, the gap between germline ends came to 9 bases. The CDR3 has 13 amino acids. In germline, CDR1 is SGHDN, CDR2 FVKESK. The CDR3 loop reads CASSQGFGNTIYF. The CDR3 DNA reads TGTGCCAGCAGTCAGGGGTTTGGAAACACCATATATTTT.

The genes are TRBV19 and TRBJ1-1; D perhaps matches TRBD1 (5 bases). The CDR3 runs 14 residues. Between the trimmed V and J ends, which lost 5 bases and 1 base, there was a span of 11 bases. Looked up from germline, CDR1 is LNHDA and CDR2 is SQIVND (reference sequence). The DNA for the CDR3 is TGTGCCAGTAGTTGGTCGGACAAGAACACTGAAGCTTTCTTT. It codes for CASSWSDKNTEAFF.

The gene calls are TRBV7-9 and TRBJ2-1; D not certain. Between the trimmed V and J ends, which lost 5 bases and 1 base, there was a span of 9 bases. From germline, CDR1 is SEHNR and CDR2 FQNEAQ (reference sequence). The CDR3 loop spans 14 amino acids. The CDR3: CASSPFGSYNEQFF. The CDR3 nucleotides read TGTGCCAGCAGCCCATTCGGGTCCTACAATGAGCAGTTCTTC.

This clone was seen just once. The chain has TRBV4-1 and TRBJ1-1; D perhaps matches TRBD1 (5 bases). Trimming left V 0 bases short and J 5 bases short, with 13 bases between. Per germline, CDR1 MGHRA and CDR2 YSYEKL. This CDR3 has 15 amino acids. The CDR3 region is CASSQEGYGGTEAFF. The CDR3 DNA sequence: TGCGCCAGCAGCCAAGAAGGGTATGGGGGGACTGAAGCTTTCTTT.

The chain recombines TRBV5-4 with TRBJ2-7; D may be TRBD1 (6 bases). The CDR3 covers 14 residues. CDR1 and CDR2 from the germline V gene are SGHNT and YYREEE (reference sequence). The V end was cut by 5 bases, the J end by 5 bases, with 17 bases between. Written as DNA, the CDR3 is TGTGCCAGCAGTTTACAACATACAGGGAACGAGCAGTACTTC. It codes for CASSLQHTGNEQYF.

The V gene is TRBV18, the J gene TRBJ2-1; 9 bases line up with TRBD2. This CDR3 region has 16 residues. Germline-derived CDR1 and CDR2 are KGHSH and LQKENI. V dropped 2 bases and J dropped 4; count of bases not matched to a gene: 6. The CDR3, as DNA: TGTGCCAGCTCACCATCGGGAGCGGGAGGTTACAATGAGCAGTTCTTC. Protein product: CASSPSGAGGYNEQFF.

The chain joins TRBV6-5 to TRBJ1-6; D might be TRBD1 (5 bases). V lost 6 bases and J 9 bases, leaving 15 bases between the germline ends. The CDR3 has 14 amino acids. Germline CDR1 reads MNHEY; CDR2 reads SVGAGI. CDR3 region: CASSSTTGGSPLHF. The CDR3 DNA reads TGTGCCAGCAGCAGTACAACCGGGGGTTCACCCCTCCACTTT.

The CDR3 here is CATSAGTGGDGYTF. As DNA, the CDR3 is TGTGCCACCAGTGCCGGGACAGGGGGCGATGGCTACACCTTC. The chain joins TRBV24-1 to TRBJ1-2; TRBD1 aligns across 12 bases. The CDR3 has 14 residues. Germline V gene sequence: CDR1 KGHDR, CDR2 SFDVKD. After removal of 5 bases from V and 6 bases from J, the junction contained 3 bases not matched to a gene.

This chain links TRBV10-3 with TRBJ2-3; TRBD1 aligns across 10 bases. Germline V lookup: CDR1 ENHRY, CDR2 SYGVKD. This CDR3 has 16 amino acids. Germline trimming cut 5 bases from V and 5 bases from J; bases unmatched to any gene: 10. CDR3 protein: CAISRGTGEGRDTQYF. CDR3 nucleotides: TGTGCCATCAGTAGAGGGACAGGGGAAGGACGAGATACGCAGTATTTT.

The CDR3 loop is CASSVPGYEQYF. As DNA, the CDR3 is TGCGCCAGCAGTGTGCCAGGCTACGAGCAGTACTTC. The V call is TRBV10-2, the J call TRBJ2-7; D gene ambiguous. Looked up from germline, CDR1 is WSHSY and CDR2 is SAAADI. This CDR3 has 12 amino acids. The ends were cut back, 4 bases at V and 3 bases at J, with 7 bases in the middle.

The chain couples TRBV6-1 to TRBJ2-1, with a possible D match to TRBD2 (6 bases). Germline CDR1 is MNHNS and CDR2 is SASEGT. CDR3 length: 15 amino acids. Trimming cost V 3 bases and J 7 bases, with 16 bases left between them. The CDR3 loop reads CASSDTPAGLNEQFF. DNA of the CDR3: TGTGCCAGCAGTGATACTCCCGCGGGGTTGAATGAGCAGTTCTTC.